The T cell receptor (beta chain) described here comes from a study of CD8 T cells in ankylosing spondylitis. Study-level results: Within matched ankylosing spondylitis synovial fluid, disease-linked clones were reportedly significantly enriched.

Molecular-barcoded quantitative 5'-RACE produced these TCR beta libraries. TCRdb itself ran the 5' RACE reads through MiXCR, one entry per CDR3 protein. The table records 50,000 to 75,000 distinct CDR3 sequences, 6.2% of them present only once. The CDR3 has 16 residues. The germline gives CDR1 SGHDN, CDR2 FVKESK. Trimming left V 0 bases short and J 0 bases short, with 8 bases between. Concerning this clonotype: As yet, its antigen is unknown.

Sample: synovial fluid, either unsorted or a sorted T cell fraction (not recorded which). This chain links TRBV14 with TRBJ2-2; D is uncertain. This clonotype originated in a male donor with ankylosing spondylitis. The CDR3 DNA reads as TGTGCCAGCAGCCAAGAGGTCAATCCGAACACCGGGGAGCTGTTTTTT. Translation: CASSQEVNPNTGELFF.